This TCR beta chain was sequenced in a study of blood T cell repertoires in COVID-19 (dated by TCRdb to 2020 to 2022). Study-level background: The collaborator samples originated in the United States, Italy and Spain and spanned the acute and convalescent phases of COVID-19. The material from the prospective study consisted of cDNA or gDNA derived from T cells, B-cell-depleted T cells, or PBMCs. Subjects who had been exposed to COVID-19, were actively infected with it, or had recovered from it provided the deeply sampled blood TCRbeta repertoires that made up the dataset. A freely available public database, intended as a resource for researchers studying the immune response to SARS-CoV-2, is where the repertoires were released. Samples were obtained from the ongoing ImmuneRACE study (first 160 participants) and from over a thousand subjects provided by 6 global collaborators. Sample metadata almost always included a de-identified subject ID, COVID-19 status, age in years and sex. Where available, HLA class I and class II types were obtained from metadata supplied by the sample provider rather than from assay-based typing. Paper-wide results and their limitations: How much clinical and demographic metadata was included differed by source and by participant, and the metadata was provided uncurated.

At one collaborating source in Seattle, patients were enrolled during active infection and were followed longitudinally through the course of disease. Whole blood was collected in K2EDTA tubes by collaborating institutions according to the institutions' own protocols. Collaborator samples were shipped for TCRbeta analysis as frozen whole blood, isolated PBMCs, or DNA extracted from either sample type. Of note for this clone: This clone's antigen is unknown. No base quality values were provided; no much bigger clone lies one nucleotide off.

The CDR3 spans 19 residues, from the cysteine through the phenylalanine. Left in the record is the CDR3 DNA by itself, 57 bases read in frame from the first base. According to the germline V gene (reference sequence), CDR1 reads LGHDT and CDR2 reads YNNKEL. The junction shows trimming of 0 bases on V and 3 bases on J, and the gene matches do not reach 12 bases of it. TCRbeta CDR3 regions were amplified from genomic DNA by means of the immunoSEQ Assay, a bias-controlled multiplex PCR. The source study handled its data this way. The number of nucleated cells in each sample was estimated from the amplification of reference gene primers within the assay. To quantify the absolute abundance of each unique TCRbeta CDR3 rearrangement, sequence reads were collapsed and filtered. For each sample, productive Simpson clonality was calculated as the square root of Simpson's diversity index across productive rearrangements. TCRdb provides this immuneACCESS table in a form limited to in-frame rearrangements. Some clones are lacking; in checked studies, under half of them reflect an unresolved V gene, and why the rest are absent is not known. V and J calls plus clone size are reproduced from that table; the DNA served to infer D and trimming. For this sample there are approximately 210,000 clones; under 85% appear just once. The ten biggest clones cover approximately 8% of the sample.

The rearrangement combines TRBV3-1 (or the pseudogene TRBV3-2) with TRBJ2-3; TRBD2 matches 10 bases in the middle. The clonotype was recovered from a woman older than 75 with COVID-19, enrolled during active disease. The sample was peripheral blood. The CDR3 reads CASSQDEVLAGGGTDTQYF. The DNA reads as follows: TGTGCCAGCAGCCAAGATGAGGTGTTAGCGGGGGGTGGAACAGATACGCAGTATTTT.